The 4 T cell receptor beta chains reported below all come from one sample, sequenced in a study of cytomegalovirus exposure and HLA in healthy donors. 13 Jbeta primers and 60 Vbeta primers were used for the PCR. This table comes from immunoSEQ multiplex PCR, and its TCRdb copy is limited to in-frame clones, with some not included. Of about 230,000 clones in the sample, approximately 90% are singletons; the top ten hold approximately 1%. Sequenced material: PBMCs. The receptor source for this set is a woman under 30 in good health and CMV-seronegative.

In DNA, the CDR3 is TGTGCCAGCAGTTATAATGGACTCAGTATATGGTACGAGCAGTACTTC. Its protein is CASSYNGLSIWYEQYF. This chain connects TRBV27 to TRBJ2-7, with D tentatively TRBD2 (5 bases). CDR3 length: 16 residues. Germline assignment: CDR1 MNHEY and CDR2 SMNVEV (reference sequence). The V end was cut by 4 bases, the J end by 4 bases, with 20 bases between.

This clone was detected only a few times. The chain links TRBV6-1 to TRBJ2-7; the D gene is possibly TRBD1 (5 bases). The germline gives CDR1 MNHNS, CDR2 SASEGT. The length of the CDR3 is 19 residues. V gave up 1 base and J gave up 7 bases, with 29 bases separating them. CDR3 nucleotide sequence: TGTGCCAGCAGTGAAGGGAGCCAGGGCCCCTCCTTCGATACAGGAGAGCAGTACTTC. As protein: CASSEGSQGPSFDTGEQYF.

About this clone: Germline is not matched at one junction end, which may reflect a read error. This chain joins TRBV7-9 and TRBJ1-2; D unresolved. Germline V gene lookup returns CDR1 SEHNR and CDR2 FQNEAQ (reference sequence). This CDR3 has 12 residues. CDR3 protein: CSSSHAAPGYTF. In DNA, the CDR3 is TGTTCCAGCAGCCACGCGGCCCCCGGCTACACCTTC.

The J gene is TRBJ2-3, the V gene TRBV6-6, with 7 nucleotides matching TRBD1. V lost 7 bases to trimming and J lost 2 bases; unmatched junction nucleotides: 12. Per germline, CDR1 MNHNY and CDR2 SVGAGI (reference sequence). The CDR3 has 16 amino acids. CDR3 protein: CASTPRDSAYTDTQYF. DNA of the CDR3: TGTGCCAGCACCCCTAGGGACAGCGCCTACACAGATACGCAGTATTTT.